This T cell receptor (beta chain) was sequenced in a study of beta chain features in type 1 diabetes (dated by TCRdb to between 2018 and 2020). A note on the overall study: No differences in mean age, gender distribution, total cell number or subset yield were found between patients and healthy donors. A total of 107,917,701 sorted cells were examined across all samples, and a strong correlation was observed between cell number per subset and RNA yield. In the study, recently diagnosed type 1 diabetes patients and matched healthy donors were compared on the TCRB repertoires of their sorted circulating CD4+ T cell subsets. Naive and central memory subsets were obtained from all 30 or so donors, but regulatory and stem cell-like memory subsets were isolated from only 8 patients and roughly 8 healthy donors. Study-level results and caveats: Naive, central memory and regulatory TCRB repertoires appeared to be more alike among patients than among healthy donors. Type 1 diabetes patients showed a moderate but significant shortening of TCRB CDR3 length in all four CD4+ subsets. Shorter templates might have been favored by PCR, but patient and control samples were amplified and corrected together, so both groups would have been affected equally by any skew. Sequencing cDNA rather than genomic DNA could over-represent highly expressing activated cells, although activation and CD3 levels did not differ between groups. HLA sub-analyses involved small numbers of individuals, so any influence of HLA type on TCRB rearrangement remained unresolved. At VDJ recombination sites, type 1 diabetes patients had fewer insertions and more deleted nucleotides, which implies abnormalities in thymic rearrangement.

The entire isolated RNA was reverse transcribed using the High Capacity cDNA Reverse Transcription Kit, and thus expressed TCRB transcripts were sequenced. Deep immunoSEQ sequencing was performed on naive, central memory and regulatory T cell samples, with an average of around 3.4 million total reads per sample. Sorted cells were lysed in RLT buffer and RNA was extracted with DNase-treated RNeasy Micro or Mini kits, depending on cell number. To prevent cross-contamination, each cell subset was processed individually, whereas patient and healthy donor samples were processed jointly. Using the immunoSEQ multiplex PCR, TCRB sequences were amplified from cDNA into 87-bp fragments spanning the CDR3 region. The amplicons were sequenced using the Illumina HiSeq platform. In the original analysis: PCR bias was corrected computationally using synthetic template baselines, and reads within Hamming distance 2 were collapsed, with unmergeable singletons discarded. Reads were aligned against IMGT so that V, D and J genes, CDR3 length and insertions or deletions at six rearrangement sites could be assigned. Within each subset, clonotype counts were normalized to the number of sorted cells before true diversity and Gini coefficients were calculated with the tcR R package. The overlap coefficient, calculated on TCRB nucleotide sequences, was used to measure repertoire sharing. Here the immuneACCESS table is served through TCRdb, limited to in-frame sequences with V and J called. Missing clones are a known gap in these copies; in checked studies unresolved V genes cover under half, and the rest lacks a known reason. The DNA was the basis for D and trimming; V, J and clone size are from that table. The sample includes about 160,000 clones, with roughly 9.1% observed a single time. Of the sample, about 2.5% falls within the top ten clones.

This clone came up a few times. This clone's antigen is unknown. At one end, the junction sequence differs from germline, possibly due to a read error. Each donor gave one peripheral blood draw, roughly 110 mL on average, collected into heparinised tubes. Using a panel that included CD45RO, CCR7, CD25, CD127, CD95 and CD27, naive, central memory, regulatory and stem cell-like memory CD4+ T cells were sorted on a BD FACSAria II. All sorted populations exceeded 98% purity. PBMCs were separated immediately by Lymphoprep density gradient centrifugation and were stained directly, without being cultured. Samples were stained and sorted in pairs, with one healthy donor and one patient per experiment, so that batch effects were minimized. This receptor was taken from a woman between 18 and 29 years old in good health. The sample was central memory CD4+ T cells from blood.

Here is the DNA: TGTGCTAGCAGCTTACCTAGCGGACCCGCCTTGGGTACCCAGTACTTC. This is translated as CASSLPSGPALGTQYF. Here the chain combines TRBV7-7 and TRBJ2-5; a stretch of 7 junction bases matches TRBD2. The germline V gene encodes CDR1 SSHAT and CDR2 FNYEAQ (reference sequence). CDR3 length: 16 amino acids, cysteine to phenylalanine. Only CDR3 DNA is held: 48 bases, read in frame from base 1. Reference TRBV7-7 and TRBJ2-5 genes cover what lies past the CDR3, so the full variable domain is GAGVSQSPRYKVTKRGQDVTLRCDPISSHATLYWYQQALGQGPEFLTYFNYEAQPDKSGLPSDRFSAERPEGSISTLTIQRTEQRDSAMYRCASSLPSGPALGTQYFGPGTRLLVL.